The next 18 T cell receptor beta chains were all read from a single sample in a study of cytomegalovirus exposure and HLA in healthy donors. Profiling relied on immunoSEQ multiplex PCR, and the TCRdb table lists in-frame clones only, not all of them. The sample holds more than 200,000 clones, roughly 87% seen once. Material for sequencing was PBMCs. Receptor source: a man between 18 and 29 years old in good health and CMV-seropositive.

This chain links TRBV5-1 with TRBJ2-7; 7 bases line up with TRBD1. V lost 5 bases, J lost 2 bases, and 4 bases stayed unmatched. The CDR3 is 13 residues long. Per the germline V gene, CDR1 is SGHRS and CDR2 is YFSETQ. This chain's CDR3 is CASSRTGAYEQYF. The CDR3 region has the DNA TGCGCCAGCAGTAGGACAGGAGCCTACGAGCAGTACTTC. The variable domain in full, with the rest retrieved from reference TRBV5-1 and TRBJ2-7, is KAGVTQTPRYLIKTRGQQVTLSCSPISGHRSVSWYQQTPGQGLQFLFEYFSETQRNKGNFPGRFSGRQFSNSRSEMNVSTLELGDSALYLCASSRTGAYEQYFGPGTRLTVT.

V and J are TRBV4-2 and TRBJ1-2; 10 bases are a match to TRBD1. The junction had 7 bases not matched to a gene; V was cut back by 4 bases and J by 2 bases. CDR1 is LGHNA, CDR2 YNFKEQ, per germline. This CDR3 is 16 amino acids long. The CDR3 region has the DNA TGTGCCAGCAGCCGTTCCGGGACAGGGGTAAACTATGGCTACACCTTC. Translation gives CASSRSGTGVNYGYTF.

This sequence joins TRBV5-1 and TRBJ2-7, with 10 bases fitting TRBD2. The trim removed 4 bases at V and 3 bases at J, leaving 7 bases unmatched. Germline V CDR1 and CDR2: SGHRS, YFSETQ. CDR3 length: 15 residues. The chain's CDR3 is CASSIRGLAIYEQYF. The CDR3 region has the DNA TGCGCCAGCAGCATAAGGGGACTAGCGATCTACGAGCAGTACTTC. Looking up the rest from reference TRBV5-1 and TRBJ2-7 gives the full variable domain: KAGVTQTPRYLIKTRGQQVTLSCSPISGHRSVSWYQQTPGQGLQFLFEYFSETQRNKGNFPGRFSGRQFSNSRSEMNVSTLELGDSALYLCASSIRGLAIYEQYFGPGTRLTVT.

The chain employs TRBV4-1 and TRBJ1-2; tentatively, D is TRBD1 (5 bases). The CDR3 runs to 17 residues. V was trimmed by 1 base and J by 2 bases, leaving 17 bases between them. Germline V gives CDR1 MGHRA, CDR2 YSYEKL. The CDR3 protein is CASSQVMVRVSNYGYTF. CDR3 bases: TGCGCCAGCAGCCAAGTGATGGTCAGGGTATCCAACTATGGCTACACCTTC.

V and J are TRBV4-2 and TRBJ2-5; the D is unclear. The CDR3 runs 13 residues. CDR1 and CDR2 (germline): LGHNA, YNFKEQ. Trimming removed 5 bases from V and 2 bases from J, with 9 bases in between. The CDR3 loop is CASSFRQQETQYF. CDR3 bases: TGTGCCAGCAGCTTCCGCCAGCAAGAGACCCAGTACTTC.

The chain combines TRBV5-1 with TRBJ1-1; D not resolved. The CDR3 is 12 residues long. Germline loops: CDR1 SGHRS, CDR2 YFSETQ. V lost 2 bases to trimming and J lost 6 bases, with 8 bases between them. DNA for the CDR3: TGCGCCAGCAGCTTTCCAGGCGCTGAAGCTTTCTTT. It codes for CASSFPGAEAFF. Drawing the rest from reference TRBV5-1 and TRBJ1-1, the complete variable domain is KAGVTQTPRYLIKTRGQQVTLSCSPISGHRSVSWYQQTPGQGLQFLFEYFSETQRNKGNFPGRFSGRQFSNSRSEMNVSTLELGDSALYLCASSFPGAEAFFGQGTRLTVV.

In its sample, this clone was seen a few times. The chain couples TRBV7-3 to TRBJ2-2; D is unresolved. The CDR3 has 15 amino acids. CDR1 SGHTA and CDR2 FQGTGA come from the germline V gene. The V end was cut by 5 bases, the J end by 0 bases, with 10 bases between. CDR3 loop: CASSPRTANTGELFF. In DNA, the CDR3 is TGTGCCAGCAGCCCCCGCACAGCGAACACCGGGGAGCTGTTTTTT.

The CDR3 region is CAWSPLSSYEQYF. The CDR3 nucleotides read TGTGCCTGGAGTCCTTTGAGTTCCTACGAGCAGTACTTC. The chain employs TRBV30 and TRBJ2-7; D gene unclear. Trimming pared 2 bases from V and 1 base from J, leaving 9 bases between. This CDR3 has 13 amino acids. From germline, CDR1 is GTSNPN and CDR2 SVGIG (reference sequence).

The genes are TRBV11-3 and TRBJ2-1; 13 nucleotides line up with TRBD2. The junction had 4 bases not matched to a gene; V was cut back by 5 bases and J by 6 bases. The CDR3 is made up of 15 amino acids. The germline V gene encodes CDR1 SGHNT and CDR2 YENEEA. CDR3 in amino acids: CASSTGTSGVNEQFF. The CDR3 DNA reads TGTGCCAGCAGCACCGGGACTAGCGGGGTCAATGAGCAGTTCTTC.

This chain uses TRBV5-4 with TRBJ1-2; TRBD1 is a possible D gene (6 bases). Germline V gene sequence: CDR1 SGHNT, CDR2 YYREEE (reference sequence). CDR3 length equals 14 residues. Deletions cut 1 base from V and 7 bases from J, with 14 bases between. The DNA for the CDR3 is TGTGCCAGCAGCTTGTACGGGGGCGGAGGTGGCTACACCTTC. Translated: CASSLYGGGGGYTF.

This clone was recorded once. The J gene is TRBJ2-3, the V gene TRBV6-5; maybe TRBD1 (6 bases). Germline V gene sequence: CDR1 MNHEY, CDR2 SVGAGI. The CDR3 runs to 15 residues. V lost 6 bases and J 4 bases, leaving 17 bases between the germline ends. The CDR3 DNA is TGTGCCAGCAGCTCCCGGTCCGCAGGGGCAGATACGCAGTATTTT. Amino acids: CASSSRSAGADTQYF.

With respect to this clone: In the same sample, other DNA sequences code for this CDR3. V is TRBV5-1 and J is TRBJ2-7; D is unclear. Germline V gene sequence: CDR1 SGHRS, CDR2 YFSETQ. Trimming cost V 3 bases and J 1 base, with 8 bases left between them. CDR3 length: 13 residues. For the CDR3, the DNA is TGCGCCAGCAGCTCGGACGGATCCTACGAGCAGTACTTC. Protein: CASSSDGSYEQYF.

This chain joins TRBV11-2 and TRBJ1-3; no clear D. This CDR3 is 13 amino acids long. V was shortened by 3 bases and J by 0 bases, with 3 bases between the two germline ends. The germline CDR1 and CDR2 sequences are SGHAT and FQNNGV. In nucleotides, the CDR3 is TGTGCCAGCAGCTTGCACTCTGGAAACACCATATATTTT. As protein: CASSLHSGNTIYF.

Ten or more counts support this clone. The chain has TRBV2 and TRBJ1-1; possible D gene TRBD1, 6 bases. This CDR3 comprises 14 residues. Germline V gives CDR1 SNHLY, CDR2 FYNNEI. V dropped 10 bases and J dropped 4 bases, with 19 bases sitting between them. CDR3 protein: CATYPAQGFTEAFF. The CDR3, as DNA: TGTGCCACCTATCCGGCACAGGGTTTCACTGAAGCTTTCTTT.

The chain recombines TRBV29-1 with TRBJ2-3; no clear D. Germline CDR1 SQVTM, CDR2 ANQGSEA. There are 11 residues in the CDR3. V was shortened by 8 bases and J by 11 bases, with 17 bases between the two germline ends. CDR3 in DNA: TGCAGCCCCCGAGACGGTACTGGGCAGTATTTT. It codes for CSPRDGTGQYF.

V usage is TRBV2 and J usage is TRBJ2-5; the D call may be TRBD1 or TRBD2 (6 bases each). V was clipped by 6 bases and J by 7 bases, with 15 bases between them. This CDR3 has 13 amino acids. Germline V gives CDR1 SNHLY, CDR2 FYNNEI. CDR3 loop: CASRWGAERTQYF. The DNA for the CDR3 is TGTGCCAGCAGGTGGGGGGCAGAGCGGACCCAGTACTTC.

CDR3 region: CASRLTSGTAYEQYF. The DNA of the CDR3 is TGTGCCAGCAGACTCACTAGCGGGACCGCCTACGAGCAGTACTTC. V usage is TRBV6-6 and J usage is TRBJ2-7, with TRBD2 identical over 10 bases. Germline lookup yields CDR1 MNHNY and CDR2 SVGAGI (reference sequence). The CDR3 is 15 amino acids. Trimming at V came to 6 bases and at J to 2 bases, leaving 7 bases not matched to a gene.

The chain employs TRBV5-1 and TRBJ1-3, with D hard to call. V dropped 4 bases and J dropped 2 bases, with 7 bases sitting between them. Germline V gives CDR1 SGHRS, CDR2 YFSETQ. This CDR3 region has 13 residues. CDR3 coding DNA: TGCGCCAGCAGCAGGACGGCTGGAAACACCATATATTTT. It encodes CASSRTAGNTIYF.